The rows below give T cell receptor beta chains drawn from one sample of a study of T cells in Graves' hyperthyroidism and ophthalmopathy. MiXCR was run by TCRdb on the multiplex PCR reads, yielding one entry per CDR3 protein. This table holds 340,000 or so distinct CDR3 sequences, roughly 17% found once. Sequencing was done on a sample of blood. These receptors came from a man aged 25-40 years with Graves' hyperthyroidism. Each CDR3 is given with its conserved first and last residue. D genes are given only for firm matches. Some rows have no size entry. The others give once, few or many, or a class for an expanded clone.

clone size: many; V gene: TRBV7-9; J gene: TRBJ2-1; D gene: -; CDR3 DNA: TGTGCCAGCAGCTCCCAGAGAGGGTGTAATGAGCAGTTCTTC; CDR3 protein: CASSSQRGCNEQFF
clone size: -; V gene: TRBV29-1; J gene: TRBJ2-4; D gene: -; CDR3 DNA: TGCAGCGTTGAAGCAGGAACGTCGGGGCGGATTCAGTACTTC; CDR3 protein: CSVEAGTSGRIQYF
clone size: few; V gene: TRBV5-1; J gene: TRBJ2-3; D gene: TRBD2; CDR3 DNA: TGCGCCAGCAGCCCAACTAGCGGGAGCATAGATACGCAGTATTTT; CDR3 protein: CASSPTSGSIDTQYF
clone size: -; V gene: TRBV27; J gene: TRBJ2-7; D gene: -; CDR3 DNA: TGTGCCAGCAGTGAGACGCTGGTCCACGAGCAGTACTTC; CDR3 protein: CASSETLVHEQYF
clone size: few; V gene: TRBV20-1; J gene: TRBJ2-4; D gene: -; CDR3 DNA: TGCAGTGCTAGATCCCTCAGTCTGTCTATTGCCAAAAACATTCAGTACTTC; CDR3 protein: CSARSLSLSIAKNIQYF
clone size: few; V gene: TRBV20-1; J gene: TRBJ1-6; D gene: -; CDR3 DNA: TGCAGTGCTAGAGATGGGGTGGGTGAGTCACCCCTCCACTTT; CDR3 protein: CSARDGVGESPLHF
clone size: -; V gene: TRBV30; J gene: TRBJ1-1; D gene: -; CDR3 DNA: TGTGCCTGGAGTGTGGCCGGCTACACTGAAGCTTTCTTT; CDR3 protein: CAWSVAGYTEAFF
clone size: few; V gene: TRBV12-3/TRBV12-4; J gene: TRBJ2-7; D gene: TRBD1; CDR3 DNA: TGTGCCAGCAAGATACAGGGGGGAAACGAGCAGTACTTC; CDR3 protein: CASKIQGGNEQYF
clone size: many; V gene: TRBV7-7; J gene: TRBJ2-5; D gene: -; CDR3 DNA: TGTGCTAGCAGCTCGAGGGGACTCCGACTGTCGGGGGAAGAGACCCAGTACTTC; CDR3 protein: CASSSRGLRLSGEETQYF
clone size: many; V gene: TRBV10-3; J gene: TRBJ2-3; D gene: -; CDR3 DNA: TGTGCCATCAGCGGCGGGGCGGCAGATACGCAGTATTTT; CDR3 protein: CAISGGAADTQYF
clone size: -; V gene: TRBV20-1; J gene: TRBJ1-2; D gene: -; CDR3 DNA: TGCAGTGCTAGTCGTCAGGATAATGGCTACACCTTC; CDR3 protein: CSASRQDNGYTF
clone size: many; V gene: TRBV5-1; J gene: TRBJ1-6; D gene: TRBD1; CDR3 DNA: TGCGCCAGCAGCTTGGACGGACAGGGAAATAATTCACCCCTCCACTTT; CDR3 protein: CASSLDGQGNNSPLHF
clone size: many; V gene: TRBV20-1; J gene: TRBJ2-5; D gene: -; CDR3 DNA: TGCAGTGCTAGAGAAGGACTATTGTACCAAGAGACCCAGTACTTC; CDR3 protein: CSAREGLLYQETQYF
clone size: many; V gene: TRBV15; J gene: TRBJ1-1; D gene: -; CDR3 DNA: TGTGCCACCAGCAGAGACATGAACACTGAAGCTTTCTTT; CDR3 protein: CATSRDMNTEAFF
clone size: -; V gene: TRBV5-6; J gene: TRBJ2-1; D gene: TRBD2; CDR3 DNA: TGTGCCAGCAGCCTGGGGACTAGGAGCAATGAGCAGTTCTTC; CDR3 protein: CASSLGTRSNEQFF
clone size: few; V gene: TRBV28; J gene: TRBJ1-5; D gene: -; CDR3 DNA: TGTGCCAGCAGGTCCGACCCCGCTAGCAATCAGCCCCAGCATTTT; CDR3 protein: CASRSDPASNQPQHF
clone size: many; V gene: TRBV5-1; J gene: TRBJ2-3; D gene: -; CDR3 DNA: TGTGCCAGCAGCTTAGCAGATACGCAGTATTTT; CDR3 protein: CASSLADTQYF
clone size: many; V gene: TRBV20-1; J gene: TRBJ2-7; D gene: TRBD1; CDR3 DNA: TGCAGTGCTAGAGATCCACAGGGGGCGTCCTACGAGCAGTACTTC; CDR3 protein: CSARDPQGASYEQYF
clone size: many; V gene: TRBV30; J gene: TRBJ2-1; D gene: -; CDR3 DNA: TGTGCCTGGGGTCCTAGCGATGAGCAGTTCTTC; CDR3 protein: CAWGPSDEQFF
clone size: many; V gene: TRBV20-1; J gene: TRBJ1-5; D gene: TRBD1; CDR3 DNA: TGCAGTGCTAGAGATCGTCAGGGGGGCCGGGAGCAGCCCCAGCATTTT; CDR3 protein: CSARDRQGGREQPQHF
clone size: -; V gene: TRBV12-5; J gene: TRBJ2-7; D gene: TRBD2; CDR3 DNA: TGTGCTAGTGGTGGGACTACTCGGTCGGACGAGCAGTACTTC; CDR3 protein: CASGGTTRSDEQYF
clone size: -; V gene: TRBV6-2/TRBV6-3; J gene: TRBJ2-7; D gene: -; CDR3 DNA: TGTGCCAGCAGTGGGGACAACTCCTACGAGCAGTACTTC; CDR3 protein: CASSGDNSYEQYF
clone size: -; V gene: TRBV4-1; J gene: TRBJ1-1; D gene: -; CDR3 DNA: TGCGCCAGCAGCCAAGGATCAGGGTACACTGAAGCTTTCTTT; CDR3 protein: CASSQGSGYTEAFF
clone size: many; V gene: TRBV10-2; J gene: TRBJ2-5; D gene: -; CDR3 DNA: TGCGCCAGCAGTGAGAACTCGGGCCAAGAGACCCAGTACTTC; CDR3 protein: CASSENSGQETQYF
clone size: many; V gene: TRBV2; J gene: TRBJ1-1; D gene: -; CDR3 DNA: TGTGCCAGCAGTATCGACAGAAACACTGAAGCTTTCTTT; CDR3 protein: CASSIDRNTEAFF
clone size: many; V gene: TRBV5-1; J gene: TRBJ2-1; D gene: -; CDR3 DNA: TGCGCCAGCACCCCGTGGGAGAGGGAGCCCTACAATGAGCAGTTCTTC; CDR3 protein: CASTPWEREPYNEQFF
clone size: -; V gene: TRBV7-2; J gene: TRBJ1-4; D gene: -; CDR3 DNA: TGTGCCAGCAGCCCCCAAGGGGGGGGCAATGAAAAACTGTTTTTT; CDR3 protein: CASSPQGGGNEKLFF
clone size: -; V gene: TRBV12-3/TRBV12-4; J gene: TRBJ1-2; D gene: -; CDR3 DNA: TGTGCCAGCAGTGCCCCCGACCGGGTAGGGTTGAGATATGGCTACACCTTC; CDR3 protein: CASSAPDRVGLRYGYTF
clone size: -; V gene: TRBV4-1; J gene: TRBJ1-4; D gene: -; CDR3 DNA: TGCGCCAGCAGCCAAGATGGGAGGTACAATGAAAAACTGTTTTTT; CDR3 protein: CASSQDGRYNEKLFF
clone size: many; V gene: TRBV7-6; J gene: TRBJ2-7; D gene: -; CDR3 DNA: TGTGCCAGCAGCTTAGCCGGGGGAGCCTACGAGCAGTACTTC; CDR3 protein: CASSLAGGAYEQYF
clone size: few; V gene: TRBV2; J gene: TRBJ1-3; D gene: -; CDR3 DNA: TGTGCCAGCAGTGGGGGACTGGGAAACACCATATATTTT; CDR3 protein: CASSGGLGNTIYF
clone size: many; V gene: TRBV20-1; J gene: TRBJ1-2; D gene: -; CDR3 DNA: TGCAGTGCTAGAGGACAGCTTCTATGGGGCTACACCTTC; CDR3 protein: CSARGQLLWGYTF
clone size: many; V gene: TRBV20-1; J gene: TRBJ2-3; D gene: -; CDR3 DNA: TGCAGTGCTAGAGATGTAAGCAGGGAGGTCACAGATACGCAGTATTTT; CDR3 protein: CSARDVSREVTDTQYF
clone size: -; V gene: TRBV4-1; J gene: TRBJ2-1; D gene: -; CDR3 DNA: TGCGCCAGCAGCCAGGACCCCTCTGGTGATGAGCAGTTCTTC; CDR3 protein: CASSQDPSGDEQFF